This T cell receptor (beta chain) was found in a study of T cell repertoires in cytomegalovirus infection. Study-wide background: Carrying CMV and the relevant HLA type showed in public TCR beta signatures. Notes on the study in general: Across the ex vivo response, the dominant clonotypes were HLA-C-restricted CMV-specific TCR beta clonotypes. The study identified carriers of CMV plus the relevant HLA from cumulative public TCR beta family frequency.

TCRdb passed the reads through MiXCR, listing each CDR3 protein once. The sample lists fewer than 550,000 distinct CDR3 sequences, about a third seen once, with approximately 13% in the top ten. The CDR3 is 19 amino acids. The germline CDR1 and CDR2 sequences are DFQATT and SNEGSKA (reference sequence). Trimming took 2 bases from V and 2 from J, leaving 28 bases between them. This clonotype was picked up a small number of times. Its antigen is undetermined. The chain recombines TRBV20-1 with TRBJ2-7; D may match TRBD1 or TRBD2 (5 bases each). The source material was PBMCs. The receptor's source is a human donor in good health (CMV status not recorded). Some clones in this sample may be carry-over from other donors' samples. The CDR3 region is CSARSPEGRGSSRPYEQYF. The CDR3 bases are TGCAGTGCTAGATCTCCTGAGGGACGTGGATCATCCCGTCCCTACGAGCAGTACTTC.